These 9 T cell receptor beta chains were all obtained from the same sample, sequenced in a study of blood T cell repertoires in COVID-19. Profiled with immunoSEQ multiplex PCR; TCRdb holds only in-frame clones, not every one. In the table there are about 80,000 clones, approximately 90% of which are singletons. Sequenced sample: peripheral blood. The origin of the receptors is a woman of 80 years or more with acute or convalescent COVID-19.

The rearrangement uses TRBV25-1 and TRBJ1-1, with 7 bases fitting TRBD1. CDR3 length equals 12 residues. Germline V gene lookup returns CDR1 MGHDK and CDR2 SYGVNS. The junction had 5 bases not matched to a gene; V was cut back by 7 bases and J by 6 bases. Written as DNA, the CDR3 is TGTGCCAGCACACAGGGGCTCGCTGAAGCTTTCTTT. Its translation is CASTQGLAEAFF. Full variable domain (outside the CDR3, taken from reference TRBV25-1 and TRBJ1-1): EADIYQTPRYLVIGTGKKITLECSQTMGHDKMYWYQQDPGMELHLIHYSYGVNSTEKGDLSSESTVSRIRTEHFPLTLESARPSHTSQYLCASTQGLAEAFFGQGTRLTVV.

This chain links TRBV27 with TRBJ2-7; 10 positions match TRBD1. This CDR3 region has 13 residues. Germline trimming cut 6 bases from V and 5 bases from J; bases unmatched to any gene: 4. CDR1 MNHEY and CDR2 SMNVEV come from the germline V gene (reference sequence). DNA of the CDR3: TGTGCCAGCAGGACAGGGGGCGGGGACGAGCAGTACTTC. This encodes CASRTGGGDEQYF.

CDR3 DNA: TGTGCCATCAGTGACCCCAGGGCAGGCGGTAGCATGGCCCTCCACTTT. This gives the protein CAISDPRAGGSMALHF. The chain couples TRBV10-3 to TRBJ1-6, with D possibly matching TRBD1 (5 bases). This CDR3 has 16 residues. In germline, CDR1 is ENHRY, CDR2 SYGVKD. The V end lost 3 bases, the J end lost 14 bases, and 23 bases lay between the germline ends.

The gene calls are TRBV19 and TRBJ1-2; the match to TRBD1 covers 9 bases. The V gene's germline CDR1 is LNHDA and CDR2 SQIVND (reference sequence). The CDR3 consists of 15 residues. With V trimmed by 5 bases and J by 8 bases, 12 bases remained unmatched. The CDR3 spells CASSPRPGTGYGYTF. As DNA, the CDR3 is TGTGCCAGTAGTCCACGTCCCGGGACAGGGTACGGCTACACCTTC.

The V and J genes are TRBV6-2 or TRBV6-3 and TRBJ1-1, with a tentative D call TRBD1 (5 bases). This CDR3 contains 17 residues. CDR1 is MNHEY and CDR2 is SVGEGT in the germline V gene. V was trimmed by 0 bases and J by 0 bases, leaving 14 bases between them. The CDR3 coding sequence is TGTGCCAGCAGTTACTCGAGGTATTGGGGCGTGAACACTGAAGCTTTCTTT. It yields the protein CASSYSRYWGVNTEAFF.

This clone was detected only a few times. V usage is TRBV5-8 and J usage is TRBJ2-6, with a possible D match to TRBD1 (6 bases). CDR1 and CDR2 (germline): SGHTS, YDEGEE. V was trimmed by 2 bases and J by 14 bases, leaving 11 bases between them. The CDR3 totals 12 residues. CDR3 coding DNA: TGTGCCAGCAGCTTACAGGGTAACCTCCTGACTTTC. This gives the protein CASSLQGNLLTF.

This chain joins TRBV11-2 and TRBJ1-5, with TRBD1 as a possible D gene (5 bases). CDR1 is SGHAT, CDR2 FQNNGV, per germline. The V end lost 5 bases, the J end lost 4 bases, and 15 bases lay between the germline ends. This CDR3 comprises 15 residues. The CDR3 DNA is TGTGCCAGCAGCCCAACTGGGCAGGGTAATCAGCCCCAGCATTTT. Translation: CASSPTGQGNQPQHF.

CDR3 in DNA: TGTGCCTGGAGTAAGGGGGCTACTGGGGCCAACGTCCTGACTTTC. It encodes CAWSKGATGANVLTF. This rearrangement joins TRBV30 to TRBJ2-6, with 7 positions matching TRBD1. CDR1 and CDR2 (germline): GTSNPN, SVGIG (reference sequence). V was pared by 2 bases and J by 2 bases, with 3 bases of the junction left unmatched. The CDR3 loop spans 15 amino acids.

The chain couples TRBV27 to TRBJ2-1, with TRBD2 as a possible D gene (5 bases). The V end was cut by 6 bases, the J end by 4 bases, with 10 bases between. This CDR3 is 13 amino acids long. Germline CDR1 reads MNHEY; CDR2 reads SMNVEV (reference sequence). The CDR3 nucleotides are TGTGCCAGCAGACTAGGAAATTACAATGAGCAGTTCTTC. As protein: CASRLGNYNEQFF.